These 26 T cell receptor beta chains were all obtained from the same sample, sequenced in a study of shared clonotypes between healthy human individuals. The data were produced by immunoSEQ multiplex PCR, yet TCRdb's version contains in-frame clones alone and is incomplete. The sample holds hundreds of thousands of clones, approximately 74% seen once. Material: memory CD4+ T cells sorted from blood. Specified subset: CD45RA-negative fraction. The receptors derive from a woman aged 25 to 39 in good health.

This clone was observed at least ten times. J is TRBJ2-3 and V is TRBV6-6; 12 bases agree with TRBD2. With 6 bases clipped from V and 5 bases from J, the junction kept 6 bases outside the gene matches. In germline, CDR1 is MNHNY, CDR2 SVGAGI (reference sequence). The CDR3 has 15 amino acids. The CDR3 bases are TGTGCCAGCAGGCCTAGCGGGAGGGGGGGAGATACGCAGTATTTT. This encodes CASRPSGRGGDTQYF.

The gene calls are TRBV6-1 and TRBJ2-7, with 8 bases matching TRBD2. This CDR3 is built from 14 residues. Germline CDR1 and CDR2: MNHNS and SASEGT. J lost 2 bases, V lost 1 base, and 1 base had no gene match. The DNA for the CDR3 is TGTGCCAGCAGTGAAGGGGGACTAGCCTACGAGCAGTACTTC. This encodes CASSEGGLAYEQYF.

The genes are TRBV2 and TRBJ1-3, with D hard to call. Germline V CDR1 and CDR2: SNHLY, FYNNEI. The CDR3 runs 12 residues. Trimming stripped 4 bases from V and 4 bases from J, with 5 bases between. The DNA of the CDR3 is TGTGCCAGCAGTGGAAACGGAAACACCATATATTTT. This sequence encodes CASSGNGNTIYF.

This clone was detected once. The V and J genes are TRBV5-1 and TRBJ2-7, with 8 bases aligning to TRBD2. This CDR3 has 13 residues. Looked up from germline, CDR1 is SGHRS and CDR2 is YFSETQ. Losses at the gene ends were 5 bases for V and 7 bases for J; bases not matched to a gene: 8. For the CDR3, the DNA is TGCGCCAGCAGACCCGGGAGGGCCGGGGAGCAGTACTTC. This gives the protein CASRPGRAGEQYF.

A note on this clone: The sample carries other DNA sequences with the same CDR3. The chain links TRBV27 to TRBJ2-7, with D tentatively TRBD1 (6 bases). Germline CDR1 MNHEY, CDR2 SMNVEV (reference sequence). The CDR3 contains 14 residues. V was trimmed by 5 bases and J by 2 bases, leaving 13 bases between them. The CDR3 is CASSIKGVTYEQYF. The CDR3 DNA is TGTGCCAGCAGTATAAAGGGGGTGACCTACGAGCAGTACTTC.

J is TRBJ1-4 and V is TRBV28; maybe TRBD1 (6 bases). V lost 2 bases, J lost 0 bases, and 10 bases lay in between. Germline V gene data show CDR1 as MDHEN and CDR2 as SYDVKM. The length of the CDR3 is 16 residues. CDR3 loop: CASSLTGSATNEKLFF. CDR3 nucleotide sequence: TGTGCCAGCAGTTTAACAGGGTCCGCAACTAATGAAAAACTGTTTTTT.

This clone came up once. The genes are TRBV5-6 and TRBJ2-5; no clear D gene. The germline CDR1 and CDR2 sequences are SGHDT and YYEEEE. Trimming left V 2 bases short and J 6 bases short, with 20 bases between. This CDR3 is built from 16 residues. For the CDR3, the DNA is TGTGCCAGCAGCTTTTATAGGGCCGCACCACTCAAGACCCAGTACTTC. This sequence encodes CASSFYRAAPLKTQYF.

The genes are TRBV28 and TRBJ1-1; 7 nucleotides align to TRBD1. V dropped 7 bases and J dropped 9; count of bases not matched to a gene: 8. CDR1 and CDR2 from the germline V gene are MDHEN and SYDVKM. The CDR3 is 12 amino acids. Here the CDR3 reads CASTRDRGKAFF. The CDR3, as DNA: TGTGCCAGCACCCGGGACAGAGGGAAAGCTTTCTTT.

This chain connects TRBV19 to TRBJ2-1; 11 nucleotides match TRBD2. Germline loops: CDR1 LNHDA, CDR2 SQIVND (reference sequence). The CDR3 has 17 amino acids. J gave up 9 bases and V 3 bases, and 13 bases lay outside the gene matches. The CDR3 DNA is TGTGCCAGTAGTATGAAGGGGGAACTAGCGGGAGTATCTGAGCAGTTCTTC. Protein sequence: CASSMKGELAGVSEQFF.

The genes are TRBV5-1 and TRBJ2-2; TRBD2 might be the D (6 bases). Deletions cut 1 base from V and 6 bases from J, with 19 bases between. This CDR3 spans 17 amino acids. Germline V CDR1 and CDR2: SGHRS, YFSETQ. CDR3 region: CASSLLRETAIAGELFF. CDR3 bases: TGCGCCAGCAGCTTGTTGCGGGAAACGGCTATCGCCGGGGAGCTGTTTTTT.

The chain carries TRBV6-5 and TRBJ1-2, with no clear D. Germline values: CDR1 MNHEY, CDR2 SVGAGI. Between the trimmed V and J ends, which lost 2 bases and 3 bases, there was a span of 7 bases. CDR3 length equals 13 residues. The CDR3: CASSYGQYYGYTF. DNA of the CDR3: TGTGCCAGCAGTTACGGGCAGTACTATGGCTACACCTTC.

V is TRBV27 and J is TRBJ1-4; TRBD1 might be the D (5 bases). Looked up from germline, CDR1 is MNHEY and CDR2 is SMNVEV (reference sequence). The ends were cut back, 2 bases at V and 4 bases at J, with 8 bases in the middle. The CDR3 runs to 14 residues. The CDR3 nucleotides are TGTGCCAGCAGTTTAGTGGGGCTTAATGAAAAACTGTTTTTT. Translated, it gives CASSLVGLNEKLFF.

This clone was found a few times. This chain links TRBV30 with TRBJ1-3, with D unclear. Trimming removed 1 base at V and 0 bases at J, with 10 bases between. CDR1 and CDR2 (germline): GTSNPN, SVGIG (reference sequence). The CDR3 length is 15 residues. DNA of the CDR3: TGTGCCTGGAGTGCAGACCTGAACTCTGGAAACACCATATATTTT. This gives the protein CAWSADLNSGNTIYF.

The CDR3, as DNA: TGTGCCAGCAGTCCCTTCCGCACCAATGAGCAGTTCTTC. Encoded protein: CASSPFRTNEQFF. This rearrangement joins TRBV28 to TRBJ2-1, with D unclear. From germline, CDR1 is MDHEN and CDR2 SYDVKM. Trimming took 5 bases from V and 6 from J, leaving 11 bases between them. The CDR3 runs 13 residues.

This clone has just one count. The chain carries TRBV7-6 and TRBJ1-1, with D possibly matching TRBD1 (5 bases). CDR1 is SGHVS, CDR2 FNYEAQ, per germline. This CDR3 has 15 residues. Trimming removed 5 bases at V and 5 bases at J, with 18 bases between. CDR3 DNA sequence: TGTGCCAGCAGCCCCCCCGGCGGCTCAGGGACTGAAGCTTTCTTT. Translating gives CASSPPGGSGTEAFF.

This chain connects TRBV28 to TRBJ2-4, with 7 bases that match TRBD1. The CDR3 has 18 amino acids. Trimming removed 4 bases from V and 1 base from J; junction bases left unmatched: 13. Germline CDR1 reads MDHEN; CDR2 reads SYDVKM. The CDR3 here is CASSSPVGGFGAKNIQYF. CDR3 nucleotides: TGTGCCAGCAGTTCACCCGTAGGGGGCTTTGGGGCCAAAAACATTCAGTACTTC.

V gene TRBV29-1 combines with J gene TRBJ2-7, with D hard to call. Germline assignment: CDR1 SQVTM and CDR2 ANQGSEA. Trimming took off 4 bases at V and 7 bases at J, with 20 bases between the two ends. This CDR3 has 14 residues. Written as DNA, the CDR3 is TGCAGCGTTGCCATCCAGGCTACCTCTCAAGAGCAGTACTTC. Translation: CSVAIQATSQEQYF.

The chain uses TRBV25-1 and TRBJ2-5; maybe TRBD2 (5 bases). Germline values: CDR1 MGHDK, CDR2 SYGVNS. V shed 2 bases and J shed 4 bases, with 11 bases lying between them. This CDR3 is built from 14 residues. Here the CDR3 DNA reads TGTGCCAGCAGTGAAACGGACTCCCGAGAGACCCAGTACTTC. Translated, it gives CASSETDSRETQYF.

V and J are TRBV4-2 and TRBJ1-6; 8 nucleotides line up with TRBD1. The CDR3 has 17 residues. Germline assignment: CDR1 LGHNA and CDR2 YNFKEQ. The trim removed 0 bases at V and 10 bases at J, leaving 11 bases unmatched. The CDR3: CASSQDAGQGIGSPLHF. The DNA of the CDR3 is TGTGCCAGCAGCCAAGACGCTGGACAGGGAATCGGGTCACCCCTCCACTTT.

The J gene is TRBJ1-2, the V gene TRBV7-2, with D unclear. This CDR3 has 12 amino acids. The germline gives CDR1 SGHTA, CDR2 FQGNSA. V was pared by 1 base and J by 8 bases, with 8 bases between. The chain's CDR3 is CASSLGRCGYTF. The CDR3 DNA is TGTGCCAGCAGCTTAGGAAGGTGCGGCTACACCTTC. Variable domain in full (rest from reference TRBV7-2 and TRBJ1-2): GAGVSQSPSNKVTEKGKDVELRCDPISGHTALYWYRQSLGQGLEFLIYFQGNSAPDKSGLPSDRFSAERTGGSVSTLTIQRTQQEDSAVYLCASSLGRCGYTFGSGTRLTVV.

This clone was seen a few times. The identical CDR3 is also encoded by other nucleotide sequences in the sample. Here the CDR3 DNA reads TGCGCCAGCAGCTTGGACACTGGATCCTACAATGAGCAGTTCTTC. This sequence encodes CASSLDTGSYNEQFF. The chain recombines TRBV5-1 with TRBJ2-1; D remains unclear. Germline loops: CDR1 SGHRS, CDR2 YFSETQ. CDR3 size: 15 residues. Trimming cost V 0 bases and J 1 base, with 8 bases left between them.

This clone was seen a handful of times. This rearrangement joins TRBV29-1 to TRBJ1-1, with D perhaps matching TRBD1 (5 bases). Trimming took off 6 bases at V and 6 bases at J, with 8 bases between the two ends. From germline, CDR1 is SQVTM and CDR2 ANQGSEA. This CDR3 has 10 amino acids. Here the CDR3 DNA reads TGCAGCGTCGGGGACGCTGAAGCTTTCTTT. Its protein product is CSVGDAEAFF. The variable domain in full, completed from reference TRBV29-1 and TRBJ1-1, reads SAVISQKPSRDICQRGTSLTIQCQVDSQVTMMFWYRQQPGQSLTLIATANQGSEATYESGFVIDKFPISRPNLTFSTLTVSNMSPEDSSIYLCSVGDAEAFFGQGTRLTVV.

This chain connects TRBV9 to TRBJ2-1; TRBD2 aligns across 10 bases. Germline V gene lookup returns CDR1 SGDLS and CDR2 YYNGEE. After removal of 4 bases from V and 1 base from J, the junction contained 20 bases not matched to a gene. The CDR3 runs 21 residues. CDR3 sequence: CASSPSTGTSAPYLSYNEQFF. The CDR3 DNA follows: TGTGCCAGCAGCCCCTCCACCGGGACTAGCGCACCTTACCTGTCCTACAATGAGCAGTTCTTC.

This clone was recorded only once. The J gene is TRBJ2-5, the V gene TRBV11-2; D could derive from TRBD1 or TRBD2 (6 bases each). The CDR3 loop spans 15 amino acids. The V gene's germline CDR1 is SGHAT and CDR2 FQNNGV. V was pared by 2 bases and J by 5 bases, with 15 bases between. This chain's CDR3 is CASSLRGLRGETQYF. The CDR3 DNA reads as TGTGCCAGCAGCTTACGGGGGCTGCGGGGTGAGACCCAGTACTTC. Together with reference TRBV11-2 and TRBJ2-5, the CDR3 gives the full variable domain: EAGVAQSPRYKIIEKRQSVAFWCNPISGHATLYWYQQILGQGPKLLIQFQNNGVVDDSQLPKDRFSAERLKGVDSTLKIQPAKLEDSAVYLCASSLRGLRGETQYFGPGTRLLVL.

The chain carries TRBV10-3 and TRBJ2-5; 11 nucleotides agree with TRBD2. CDR1 and CDR2 (germline): ENHRY, SYGVKD. The CDR3 sequence is 16 residues long. V lost 3 bases, J lost 5 bases, and 8 bases stayed unmatched. This CDR3 reads CAISDETSGNKETQYF. The CDR3 bases are TGTGCCATCAGTGATGAGACTAGCGGGAATAAGGAGACCCAGTACTTC.

The V call is TRBV2, the J call TRBJ2-2; 7 bases align to TRBD2. CDR3 size: 17 residues. Per germline, CDR1 SNHLY and CDR2 FYNNEI. Trimming at V came to 1 base and at J to 2 bases, leaving 7 bases not matched to a gene. The CDR3 nucleotides read TGTGCCAGCAGTGAAGAGTCTGGCGGGAGTAACACCGGGGAGCTGTTTTTT. It is translated as CASSEESGGSNTGELFF.